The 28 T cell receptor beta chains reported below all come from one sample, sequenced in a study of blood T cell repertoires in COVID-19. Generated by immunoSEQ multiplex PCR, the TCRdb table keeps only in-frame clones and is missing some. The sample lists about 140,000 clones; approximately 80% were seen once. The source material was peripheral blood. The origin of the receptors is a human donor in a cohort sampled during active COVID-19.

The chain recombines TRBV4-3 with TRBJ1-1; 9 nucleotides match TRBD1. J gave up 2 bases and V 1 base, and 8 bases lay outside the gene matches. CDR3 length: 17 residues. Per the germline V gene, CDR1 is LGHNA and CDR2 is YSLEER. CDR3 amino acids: CASSQGGTGWKNTEAFF. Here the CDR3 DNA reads TGCGCCAGCAGCCAAGGAGGGACAGGGTGGAAAAACACTGAAGCTTTCTTT.

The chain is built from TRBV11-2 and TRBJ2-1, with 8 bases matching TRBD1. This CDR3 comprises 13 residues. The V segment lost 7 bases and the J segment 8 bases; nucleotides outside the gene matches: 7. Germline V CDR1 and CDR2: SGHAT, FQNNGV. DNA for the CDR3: TGTGCCAGCACATCAGGGACAGGCGATGAGCAGTTCTTC. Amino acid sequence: CASTSGTGDEQFF.

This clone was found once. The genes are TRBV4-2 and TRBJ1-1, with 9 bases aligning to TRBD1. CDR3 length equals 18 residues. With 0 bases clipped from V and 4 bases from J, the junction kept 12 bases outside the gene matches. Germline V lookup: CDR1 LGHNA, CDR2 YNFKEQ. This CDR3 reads CASSQEYRGQGIFTEAFF. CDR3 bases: TGTGCCAGCAGCCAAGAATATCGGGGACAGGGTATATTCACTGAAGCTTTCTTT.

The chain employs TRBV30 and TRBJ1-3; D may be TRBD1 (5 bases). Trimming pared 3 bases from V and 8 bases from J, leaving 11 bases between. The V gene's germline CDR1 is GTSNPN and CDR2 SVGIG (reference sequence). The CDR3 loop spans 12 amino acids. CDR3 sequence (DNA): TGTGCCTGGAGCCCAGGGAGGGACACCATATATTTT. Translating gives CAWSPGRDTIYF.

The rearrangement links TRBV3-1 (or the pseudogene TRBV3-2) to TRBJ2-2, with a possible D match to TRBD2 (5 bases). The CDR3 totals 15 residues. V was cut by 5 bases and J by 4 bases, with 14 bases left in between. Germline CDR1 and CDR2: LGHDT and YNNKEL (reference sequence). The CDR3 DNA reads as TGTGCCAGCAGCGCTAGGCTAGCCCCCACCGGGGAGCTGTTTTTT. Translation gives CASSARLAPTGELFF.

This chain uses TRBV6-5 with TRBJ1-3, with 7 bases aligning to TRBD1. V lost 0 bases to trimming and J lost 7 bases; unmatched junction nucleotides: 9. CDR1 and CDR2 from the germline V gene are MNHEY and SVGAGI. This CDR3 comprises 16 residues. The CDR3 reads CASSYSTGNPPNTIYF. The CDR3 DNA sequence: TGTGCCAGCAGTTACTCGACAGGGAACCCACCTAACACCATATATTTT.

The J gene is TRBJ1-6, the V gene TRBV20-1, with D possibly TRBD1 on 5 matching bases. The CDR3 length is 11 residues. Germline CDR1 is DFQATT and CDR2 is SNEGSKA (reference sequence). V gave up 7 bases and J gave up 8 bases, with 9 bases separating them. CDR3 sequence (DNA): TGCAGTGGACAGTCGGATTCACCCCTCCACTTT. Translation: CSGQSDSPLHF.

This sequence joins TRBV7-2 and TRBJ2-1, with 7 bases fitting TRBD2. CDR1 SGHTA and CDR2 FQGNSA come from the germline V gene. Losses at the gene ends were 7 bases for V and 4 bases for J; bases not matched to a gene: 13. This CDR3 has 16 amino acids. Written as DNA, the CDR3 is TGTGCCAGCACCCCCCGCGCGGGGGTCAAATACAATGAGCAGTTCTTC. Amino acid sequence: CASTPRAGVKYNEQFF.

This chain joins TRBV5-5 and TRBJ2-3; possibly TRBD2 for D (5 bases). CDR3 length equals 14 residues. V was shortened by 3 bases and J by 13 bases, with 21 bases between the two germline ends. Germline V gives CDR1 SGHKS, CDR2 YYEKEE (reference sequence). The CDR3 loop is CASSSPSTYQSKYF. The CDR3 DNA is TGTGCCAGCAGCTCACCTAGCACCTACCAGTCAAAGTATTTT.

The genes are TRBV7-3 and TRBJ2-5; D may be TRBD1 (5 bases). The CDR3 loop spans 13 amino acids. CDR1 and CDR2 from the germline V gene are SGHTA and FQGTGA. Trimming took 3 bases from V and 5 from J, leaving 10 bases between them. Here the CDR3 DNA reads TGTGCCAGCAGCTTGTGGGGCCTTGAGACCCAGTACTTC. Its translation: CASSLWGLETQYF.

CDR3 in DNA: TGTGCCAGCAGCTTGGAGTTAGCCGGGAGCTATGAGCAGTTCTTC. Translating gives CASSLELAGSYEQFF. This chain joins TRBV5-4 and TRBJ2-1; D possibly corresponds to TRBD2 (6 bases). CDR3 length: 15 residues. Per germline, CDR1 SGHNT and CDR2 YYREEE (reference sequence). Trimming took off 0 bases at V and 8 bases at J, with 15 bases between the two ends.

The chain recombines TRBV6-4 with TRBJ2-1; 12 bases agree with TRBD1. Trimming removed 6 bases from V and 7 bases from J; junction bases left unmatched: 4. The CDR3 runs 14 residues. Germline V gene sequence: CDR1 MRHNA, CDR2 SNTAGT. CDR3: CASRPGQGANEQFF. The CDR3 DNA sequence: TGTGCCAGCAGACCGGGACAGGGGGCGAATGAGCAGTTCTTC.

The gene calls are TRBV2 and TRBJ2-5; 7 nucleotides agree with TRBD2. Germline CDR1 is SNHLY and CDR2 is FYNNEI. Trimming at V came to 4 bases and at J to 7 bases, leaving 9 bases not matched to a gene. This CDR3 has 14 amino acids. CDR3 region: CASSVGRVSGTQYF. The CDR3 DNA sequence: TGTGCCAGCAGTGTGGGGAGGGTCTCGGGGACCCAGTACTTC.

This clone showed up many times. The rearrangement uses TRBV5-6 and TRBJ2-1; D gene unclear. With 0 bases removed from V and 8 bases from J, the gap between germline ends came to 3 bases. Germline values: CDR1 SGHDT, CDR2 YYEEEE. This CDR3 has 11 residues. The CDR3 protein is CASSLADEQFF. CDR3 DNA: TGTGCCAGCAGCTTGGCAGATGAGCAGTTCTTC.

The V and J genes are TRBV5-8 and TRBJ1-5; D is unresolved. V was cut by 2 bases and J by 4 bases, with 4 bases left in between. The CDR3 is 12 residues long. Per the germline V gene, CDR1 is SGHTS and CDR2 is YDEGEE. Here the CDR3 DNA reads TGTGCCAGCAGCTTTTTAAATCAGCCCCAGCATTTT. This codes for CASSFLNQPQHF.

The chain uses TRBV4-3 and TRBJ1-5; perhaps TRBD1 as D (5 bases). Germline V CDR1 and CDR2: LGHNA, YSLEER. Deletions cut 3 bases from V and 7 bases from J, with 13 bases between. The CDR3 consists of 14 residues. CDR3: CASSQEGRGQPQHF. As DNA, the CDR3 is TGCGCCAGCAGCCAGGAGGGGCGAGGGCAGCCCCAGCATTTT.

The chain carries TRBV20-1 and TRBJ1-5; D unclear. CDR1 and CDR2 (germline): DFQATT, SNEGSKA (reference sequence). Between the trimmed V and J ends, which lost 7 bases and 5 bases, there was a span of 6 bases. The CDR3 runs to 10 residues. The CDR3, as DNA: TGCAGTGGCGGCGATCAGCCCCAGCATTTT. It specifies CSGGDQPQHF.

In DNA, the CDR3 is TGTGCCAGCAGTTTGGGGAAGGGAGGGGAAAAACTGTTTTTT. Amino acid sequence: CASSLGKGGEKLFF. The rearrangement uses TRBV27 and TRBJ1-4; no clear D. Looked up from germline, CDR1 is MNHEY and CDR2 is SMNVEV (reference sequence). This CDR3 comprises 14 residues. V lost 3 bases, J lost 8 bases, and 13 bases lay in between. The entire variable domain, with the rest obtained from reference TRBV27 and TRBJ1-4, is as follows: EAQVTQNPRYLITVTGKKLTVTCSQNMNHEYMSWYRQDPGLGLRQIYYSMNVEVTDKGDVPEGYKVSRKEKRNFPLILESPSPNQTSLYFCASSLGKGGEKLFFGSGTQLSVL.

The CDR3 loop is CASSEGQGFTEAFF. The CDR3 region has the DNA TGTGCCAGCAGTGAGGGGCAGGGGTTCACTGAAGCTTTCTTT. This chain uses TRBV2 with TRBJ1-1; TRBD1 is a possible D gene (6 bases). The CDR3 is 14 residues long. The V gene's germline CDR1 is SNHLY and CDR2 FYNNEI. With 3 bases removed from V and 4 bases from J, the gap between germline ends came to 12 bases.

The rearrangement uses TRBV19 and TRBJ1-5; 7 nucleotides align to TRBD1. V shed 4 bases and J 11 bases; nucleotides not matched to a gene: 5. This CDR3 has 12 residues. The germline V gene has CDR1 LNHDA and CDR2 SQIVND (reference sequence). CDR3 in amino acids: CASSTDRVAQHF. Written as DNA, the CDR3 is TGTGCCAGTAGTACTGACAGGGTTGCCCAGCATTTT. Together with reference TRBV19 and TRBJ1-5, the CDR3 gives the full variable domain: DGGITQSPKYLFRKEGQNVTLSCEQNLNHDAMYWYRQDPGQGLRLIYYSQIVNDFQKGDIAEGYSVSREKKESFPLTVTSAQKNPTAFYLCASSTDRVAQHFGDGTRLSIL.

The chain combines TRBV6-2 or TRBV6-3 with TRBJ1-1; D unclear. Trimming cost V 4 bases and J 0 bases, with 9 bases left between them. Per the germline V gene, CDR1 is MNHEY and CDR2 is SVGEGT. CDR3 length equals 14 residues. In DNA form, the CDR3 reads TGTGCCAGCAGTTCCGACATCTTGAACACTGAAGCTTTCTTT. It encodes CASSSDILNTEAFF.

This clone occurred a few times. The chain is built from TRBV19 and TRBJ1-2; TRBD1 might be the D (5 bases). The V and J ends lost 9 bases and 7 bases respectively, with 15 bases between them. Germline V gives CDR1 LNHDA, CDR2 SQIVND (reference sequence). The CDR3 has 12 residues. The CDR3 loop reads CASHPRGSGYTF. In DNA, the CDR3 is TGTGCCAGCCATCCAAGGGGCAGTGGCTACACCTTC. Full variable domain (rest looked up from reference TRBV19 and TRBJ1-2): DGGITQSPKYLFRKEGQNVTLSCEQNLNHDAMYWYRQDPGQGLRLIYYSQIVNDFQKGDIAEGYSVSREKKESFPLTVTSAQKNPTAFYLCASHPRGSGYTFGSGTRLTVV.

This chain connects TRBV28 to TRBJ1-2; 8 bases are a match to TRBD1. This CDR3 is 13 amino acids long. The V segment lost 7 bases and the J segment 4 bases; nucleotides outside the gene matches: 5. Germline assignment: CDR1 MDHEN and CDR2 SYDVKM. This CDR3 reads CASNSGQGYGYTF. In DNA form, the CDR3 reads TGTGCCAGCAATTCAGGACAGGGCTATGGCTACACCTTC.

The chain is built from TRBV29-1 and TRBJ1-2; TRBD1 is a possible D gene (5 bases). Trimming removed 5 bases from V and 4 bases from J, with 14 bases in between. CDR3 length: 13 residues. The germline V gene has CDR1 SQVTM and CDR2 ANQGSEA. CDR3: CSVYQDSTYGYTF. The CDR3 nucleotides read TGCAGCGTTTACCAAGACAGTACCTATGGCTACACCTTC.

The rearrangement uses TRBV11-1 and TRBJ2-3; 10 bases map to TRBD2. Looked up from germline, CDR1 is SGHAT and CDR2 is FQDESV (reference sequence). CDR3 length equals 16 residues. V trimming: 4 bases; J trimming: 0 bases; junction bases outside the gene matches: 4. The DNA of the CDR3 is TGTGCCAGCAGCTCCCGACTAGCGGGTAGCACAGATACGCAGTATTTT. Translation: CASSSRLAGSTDTQYF.

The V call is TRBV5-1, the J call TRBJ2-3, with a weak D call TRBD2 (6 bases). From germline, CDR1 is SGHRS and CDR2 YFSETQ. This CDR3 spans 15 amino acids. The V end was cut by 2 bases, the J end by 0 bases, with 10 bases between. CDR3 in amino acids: CASSFLASSTDTQYF. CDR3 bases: TGCGCCAGCAGCTTCCTAGCGTCTAGCACAGATACGCAGTATTTT.

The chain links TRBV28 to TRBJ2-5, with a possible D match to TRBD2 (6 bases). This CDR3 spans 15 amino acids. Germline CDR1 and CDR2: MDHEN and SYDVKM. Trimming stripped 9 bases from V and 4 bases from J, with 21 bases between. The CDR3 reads CASYQSGTPRETQYF. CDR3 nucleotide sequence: TGTGCCAGTTATCAATCCGGGACTCCGAGAGAGACCCAGTACTTC.

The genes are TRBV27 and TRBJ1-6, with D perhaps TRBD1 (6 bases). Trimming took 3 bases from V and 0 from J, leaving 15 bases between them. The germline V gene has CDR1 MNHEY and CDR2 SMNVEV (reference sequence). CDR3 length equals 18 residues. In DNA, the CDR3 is TGTGCCAGCAGTTTCGCTTTCCAGGGGAGCTCCTATAATTCACCCCTCCACTTT. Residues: CASSFAFQGSSYNSPLHF.